Detailed here is one T cell receptor beta chain. This sample was taken from a study of OX40 agonist ivuxolimab in advanced cancers. Looking at the study overall: Patients in dose escalation had liver, melanoma, kidney or head and neck cancers.

TCRdb's table, derived via immunoSEQ multiplex PCR, lists solely in-frame clones and lacks some. The sample has around 31,000 clones, about four fifths seen once. Germline V CDR1 and CDR2: SGHRS, YFSETQ. V lost 4 bases, J lost 5 bases, and 12 bases lay in between. The CDR3 consists of 13 residues. This clonotype originated in an adult with an advanced solid tumor such as melanoma, head and neck, liver or kidney cancer. Sample: CD4+ or CD8+ T cells sorted from blood, taken in a trial of the OX40 agonist ivuxolimab. The rearrangement links TRBV5-1 to TRBJ1-2; D gene uncertain. The CDR3 region has the DNA TGCGCCAGCAGCCTGGACGGAATATATGGCTACACCTTC. It is translated as CASSLDGIYGYTF.